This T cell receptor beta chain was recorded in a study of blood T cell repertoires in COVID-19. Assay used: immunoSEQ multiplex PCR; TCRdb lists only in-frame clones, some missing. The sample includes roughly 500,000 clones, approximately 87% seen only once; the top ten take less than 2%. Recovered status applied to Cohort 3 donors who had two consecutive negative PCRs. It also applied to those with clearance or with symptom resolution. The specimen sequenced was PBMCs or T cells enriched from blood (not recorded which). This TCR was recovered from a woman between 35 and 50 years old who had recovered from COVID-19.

DNA for the CDR3: TGTGCCAGCATTGGGACTAGCGGGACCGGGGAGACCCAGTACTTC. This gives the protein CASIGTSGTGETQYF. The chain recombines TRBV7-2 with TRBJ2-5, with TRBD2 matching 13 bases. Trimming at V came to 7 bases and at J to 5 bases, leaving 7 bases not matched to a gene. Germline CDR1 SGHTA, CDR2 FQGNSA. The length of the CDR3 is 15 residues.